This T cell receptor (beta chain) was profiled in a study of graft-versus-host responses after intestinal transplantation. Across the study: Recipients uniformly received anti-thymocyte globulin induction, followed by tacrolimus and steroids for two to four years. Findings and caveats of the study: Graft-donor T cell macrochimerism coincided with high graft-versus-host to host-versus-graft clonal ratios in allografts. Some GvH clones were seen earlier in gut or blood, suggesting intestinal origin. The highest levels of circulating GvH clones went along with early declines in HvG clones after transplant.

Note on this clone: The antigen remains undetermined.

Here immunoSEQ multiplex PCR was the method, and the copy in TCRdb shows in-frame clones only, minus some. The data show more than 65,000 clones, 85% to 90% seen once. This TCR was recovered from a human donor who received an intestinal transplant. Sequences were derived from unstimulated CD4+ T cells sorted from spleen or lymph node cells, sampled before intestinal transplant.

CDR3 loop: CASSEPTEAFF. The CDR3 DNA is TGTGCCAGCAGTGAACCTACTGAAGCTTTCTTT. The gene calls are TRBV6-1 and TRBJ1-1; D not resolved. Germline CDR1 and CDR2: MNHNS and SASEGT. The CDR3 totals 11 residues. V was clipped by 2 bases and J by 5 bases, with 3 bases between them.